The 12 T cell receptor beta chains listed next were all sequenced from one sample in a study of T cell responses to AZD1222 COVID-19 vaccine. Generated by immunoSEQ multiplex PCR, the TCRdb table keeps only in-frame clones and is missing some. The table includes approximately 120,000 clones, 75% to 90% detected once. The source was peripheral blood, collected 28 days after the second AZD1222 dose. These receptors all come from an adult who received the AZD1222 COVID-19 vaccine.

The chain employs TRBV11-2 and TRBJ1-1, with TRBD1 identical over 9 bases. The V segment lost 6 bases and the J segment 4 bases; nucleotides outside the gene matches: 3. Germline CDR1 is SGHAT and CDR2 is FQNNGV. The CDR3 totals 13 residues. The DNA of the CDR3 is TGTGCCAGCAGACGACAGGGGGGCACTGAAGCTTTCTTT. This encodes CASRRQGGTEAFF. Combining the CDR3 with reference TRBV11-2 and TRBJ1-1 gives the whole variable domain EAGVAQSPRYKIIEKRQSVAFWCNPISGHATLYWYQQILGQGPKLLIQFQNNGVVDDSQLPKDRFSAERLKGVDSTLKIQPAKLEDSAVYLCASRRQGGTEAFFGQGTRLTVV.

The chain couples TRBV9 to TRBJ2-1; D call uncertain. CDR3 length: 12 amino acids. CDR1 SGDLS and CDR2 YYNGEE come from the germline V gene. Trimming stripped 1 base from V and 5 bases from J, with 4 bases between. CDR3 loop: CASSVPNNEQFF. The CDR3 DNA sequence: TGTGCCAGCAGCGTACCGAACAATGAGCAGTTCTTC.

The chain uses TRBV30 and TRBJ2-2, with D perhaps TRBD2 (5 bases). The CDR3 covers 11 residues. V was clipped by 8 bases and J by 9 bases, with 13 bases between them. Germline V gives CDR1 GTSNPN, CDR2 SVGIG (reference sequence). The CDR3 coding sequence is TGTGCCCGGCGGGTTACCAGGGAGCTGTTTTTT. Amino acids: CARRVTRELFF.

Here the CDR3 reads CASSLGRSSGGADTQYF. CDR3 nucleotide sequence: TGTGCCAGCAGCTTAGGGAGAAGTAGCGGGGGGGCCGATACGCAGTATTTT. V and J are TRBV7-2 and TRBJ2-3; 11 bases fit TRBD2. There are 17 residues in the CDR3. CDR1 and CDR2 from the germline V gene are SGHTA and FQGNSA. After removal of 1 base from V and 6 bases from J, the junction contained 9 bases not matched to a gene.

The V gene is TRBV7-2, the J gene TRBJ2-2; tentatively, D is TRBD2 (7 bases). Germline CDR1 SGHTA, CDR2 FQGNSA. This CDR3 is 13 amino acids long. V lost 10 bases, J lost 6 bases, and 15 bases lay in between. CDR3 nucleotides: TGTGCCAACGGGGGGCAGGCCGCCGGGGAGCTGTTTTTT. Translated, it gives CANGGQAAGELFF.

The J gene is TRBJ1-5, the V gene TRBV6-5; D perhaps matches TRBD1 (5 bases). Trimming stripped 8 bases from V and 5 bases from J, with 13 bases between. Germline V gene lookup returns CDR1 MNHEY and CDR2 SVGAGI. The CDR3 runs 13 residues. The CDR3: CASRGYLDQPQHF. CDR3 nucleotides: TGTGCCAGCCGGGGGTATTTGGATCAGCCCCAGCATTTT.

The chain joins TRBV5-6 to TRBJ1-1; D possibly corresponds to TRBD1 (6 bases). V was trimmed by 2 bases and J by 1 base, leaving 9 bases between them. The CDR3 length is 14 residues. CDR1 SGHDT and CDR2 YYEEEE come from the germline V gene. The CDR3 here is CASSFLDRNTEAFF. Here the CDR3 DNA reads TGTGCCAGCAGCTTCCTGGACAGGAACACTGAAGCTTTCTTT.

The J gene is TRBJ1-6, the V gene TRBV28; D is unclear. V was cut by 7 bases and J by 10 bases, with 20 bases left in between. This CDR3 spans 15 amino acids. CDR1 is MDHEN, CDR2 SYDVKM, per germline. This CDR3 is CASTPLQRLGSPLHF. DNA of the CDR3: TGTGCCAGCACCCCCCTCCAACGTTTAGGGTCACCCCTCCACTTT.

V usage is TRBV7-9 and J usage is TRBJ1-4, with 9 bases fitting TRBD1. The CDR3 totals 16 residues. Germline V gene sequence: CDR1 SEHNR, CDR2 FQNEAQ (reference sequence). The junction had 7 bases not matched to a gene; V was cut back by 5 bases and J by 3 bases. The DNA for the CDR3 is TGTGCCAGCAGCCCCCCGGGACAGGGTCCTAATGAAAAACTGTTTTTT. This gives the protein CASSPPGQGPNEKLFF.

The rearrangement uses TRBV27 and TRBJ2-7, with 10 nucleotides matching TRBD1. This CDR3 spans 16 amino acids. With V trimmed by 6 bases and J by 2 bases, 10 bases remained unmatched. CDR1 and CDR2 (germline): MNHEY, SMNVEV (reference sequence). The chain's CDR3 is CASSPGQGESTYEQYF. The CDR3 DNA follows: TGTGCCAGCAGCCCCGGACAGGGGGAGAGCACCTACGAGCAGTACTTC.

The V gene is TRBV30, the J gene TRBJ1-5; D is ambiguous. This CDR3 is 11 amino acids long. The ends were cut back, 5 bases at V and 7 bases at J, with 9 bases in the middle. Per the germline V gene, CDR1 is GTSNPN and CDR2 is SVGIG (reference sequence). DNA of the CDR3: TGTGCCTGGGGTGAACGCCAGCCCCAGCATTTT. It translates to CAWGERQPQHF.

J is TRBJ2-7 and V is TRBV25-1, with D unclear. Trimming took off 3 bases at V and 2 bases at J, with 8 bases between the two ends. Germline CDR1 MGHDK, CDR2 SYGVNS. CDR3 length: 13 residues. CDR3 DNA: TGTGCCAGCAGTGAGTGGGCCCCCTACGAGCAGTACTTC. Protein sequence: CASSEWAPYEQYF.